The rows below give T cell receptor beta chains drawn from one sample of a study of regulatory T cells in long-lasting Graves disease. TCRdb re-called the multiplex PCR reads with MiXCR, one entry per CDR3 protein. Of more than 350,000 distinct CDR3 sequences listed, 14% to 15% are singletons. These data also formed part of another study, on T cells in Graves' hyperthyroidism and ophthalmopathy.

The sequenced sample was peripheral blood mononuclear cells (PBMCs), obtained at new diagnosis, from a patient treated with antithyroid drugs. The receptors originated from a woman aged 25-40 years with Graves disease. Both conserved end residues are part of each CDR3. The order of the fields is D gene, V gene, clone size, J gene, CDR3 protein, CDR3 DNA. D genes are given only for firm matches. For some rows the clone size is stated as once, few or many, or as a class when expanded; others skip it.

.	TRBV20-1	few	TRBJ2-1	CSASPDGSSYNEQFF	TGCAGTGCTTCCCCGGACGGTAGCTCCTACAATGAGCAGTTCTTC
TRBD1	TRBV24-1	many	TRBJ1-3	CATSDPGQGGGNTIYF	TGTGCCACCAGTGATCCGGGACAGGGCGGAGGAAACACCATATATTTT
.	TRBV20-1	many	TRBJ1-1	CSASGGRVTEAFF	TGCAGTGCTAGTGGGGGTCGAGTGACTGAAGCTTTCTTT
TRBD2	TRBV2	many	TRBJ2-3	CASSDSRLAGGPSTDTQYF	TGTGCCAGCAGTGATAGTAGACTAGCGGGAGGACCTAGCACAGATACGCAGTATTTT
.	TRBV28	many	TRBJ1-1	CASSSPGSSLMNTEAFF	TGTGCCAGCAGCTCGCCGGGCAGTTCATTAATGAACACTGAAGCTTTCTTT
TRBD2	TRBV27	many	TRBJ2-1	CASSLLAASGYNEQFF	TGTGCCAGCAGTTTACTGGCGGCTAGCGGATACAATGAGCAGTTCTTC
.	TRBV7-3	many	TRBJ2-3	CASSLLTSSGVTDTQYF	TGTGCCAGCAGCTTGCTCACATCATCAGGGGTTACAGATACGCAGTATTTT
TRBD2	TRBV6-5	many	TRBJ2-7	CASSSGTSGRRSYEQYF	TGTGCCAGCAGTTCCGGGACTAGCGGGAGGCGCTCCTACGAGCAGTACTTC
.	TRBV19	few	TRBJ1-2	CASIGEFNYGYTF	TGTGCCAGTATTGGAGAATTTAACTATGGCTACACCTTC
.	TRBV10-1	.	TRBJ2-1	CASSESNEQFF	TGCGCCAGCAGTGAGTCGAATGAGCAGTTCTTC
TRBD1	TRBV4-1	.	TRBJ1-2	CASSQPGQGAIDYGYTF	TGCGCCAGCAGCCAGCCGGGACAGGGGGCTATCGACTATGGCTACACCTTC
.	TRBV5-1	many	TRBJ2-1	CASNLGSVDNEQFF	TGCGCCAGCAACCTCGGGAGTGTTGACAATGAGCAGTTCTTC
.	TRBV9	few	TRBJ2-2	CASSEQPTNTGELFF	TGTGCCAGCAGCGAACAGCCTACGAACACCGGGGAGCTGTTTTTT
.	TRBV29-1	many	TRBJ2-3	CSVSYHRVGADTQYF	TGCAGCGTTTCCTACCACAGGGTCGGTGCAGATACGCAGTATTTT
TRBD1	TRBV12-3/TRBV12-4	many	TRBJ1-2	CASSATGPGQVNGYTF	TGTGCCAGCAGTGCAACGGGACCGGGACAGGTAAATGGCTACACCTTC
TRBD2	TRBV28	few	TRBJ2-1	CASSFLGVAGVTNNEQFF	TGTGCCAGCAGTTTTCTGGGCGTAGCGGGAGTTACCAACAATGAGCAGTTCTTC
.	TRBV11-2	many	TRBJ2-3	CASSLDGGITDTQYF	TGTGCCAGCAGCTTAGACGGCGGGATCACAGATACGCAGTATTTT
.	TRBV27	many	TRBJ1-5	CASSPHLTGLHQPQHF	TGTGCCAGCAGTCCTCACTTGACCGGCCTTCATCAGCCCCAGCATTTT
.	TRBV6-2/TRBV6-3	.	TRBJ1-3	CASSYIADSGNTIYF	TGTGCCAGCAGTTACATCGCAGACTCTGGAAACACCATATATTTT
TRBD1	TRBV24-1	many	TRBJ2-7	CATSDFRGLHEQYF	TGTGCCACCAGTGATTTTAGGGGGCTCCACGAGCAGTACTTC
TRBD2	TRBV12-3/TRBV12-4	.	TRBJ2-3	CASSSSGGTPLSTDTQYF	TGTGCCAGCAGTTCTAGCGGGGGCACGCCGCTATCCACAGATACGCAGTATTTT
TRBD2	TRBV7-9	many	TRBJ2-7	CASSLELAGEGQYF	TGTGCCAGCAGCTTAGAGTTAGCGGGAGAAGGGCAGTACTTC
TRBD2	TRBV10-3	few	TRBJ2-1	CAISRSGEGYNEQFF	TGTGCCATCAGTCGGAGCGGGGAGGGGTACAATGAGCAGTTCTTC
.	TRBV3-1	many	TRBJ2-3	CASSADGWADTQYF	TGTGCCAGCAGCGCGGACGGTTGGGCAGATACGCAGTATTTT
TRBD1	TRBV7-2	.	TRBJ1-5	CASSLVGTGNQPQHF	TGTGCCAGCAGCCTAGTCGGGACAGGCAATCAGCCCCAGCATTTT
.	TRBV5-1	.	TRBJ2-6	CASRTEGKAGANVLTF	TGCGCCAGCAGGACAGAAGGGAAGGCTGGGGCCAACGTCCTGACTTTC
.	TRBV19	few	TRBJ1-5	CASSTNRVSPQHF	TGTGCCAGTAGTACAAACAGGGTTTCGCCCCAGCATTTT